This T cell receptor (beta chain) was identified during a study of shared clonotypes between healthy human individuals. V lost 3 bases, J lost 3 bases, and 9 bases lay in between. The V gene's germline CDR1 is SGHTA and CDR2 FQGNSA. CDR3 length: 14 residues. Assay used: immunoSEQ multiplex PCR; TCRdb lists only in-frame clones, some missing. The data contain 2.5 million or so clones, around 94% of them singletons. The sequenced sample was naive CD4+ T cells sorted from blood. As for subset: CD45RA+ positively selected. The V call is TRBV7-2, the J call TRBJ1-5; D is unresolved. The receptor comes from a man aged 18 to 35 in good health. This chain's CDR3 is CASSLYGNNQPQHF. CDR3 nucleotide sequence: TGTGCCAGCAGCTTGTACGGGAACAATCAGCCCCAGCATTTT.